This TCR beta chain was documented in a study of shared clonotypes between healthy human individuals (dated by TCRdb to about 2020). Looking at the study overall: Two women and a few men aged 18 to 49 years were included in the cohort. Different laboratories and diverse techniques were used to prepare libraries and sequence TCR repertoires, to increase sequencing depth and limit assay-specific biases. Each donor's leukapheresis produced roughly between roughly 0.85 and 9 billion PBMCs. For each donor, CD4 naive and CD4 memory were each given three plates, CD8 naive was given two plates, and CD8 memory was given one plate. To estimate repertoire size and how much clonotypes are shared between individuals, the study performed deep sequencing of blood TCR repertoires from roughly five healthy adults.

CD8 naive samples consisted of CD45RO-negative cells that were positively selected for CCR7, yielding a CD45RA+CCR7+ population without TemRA cells. The donors were healthy, HIV-negative adults with no recently reported acute infections or vaccinations. Only Caucasian adults living in Nashville, Tennessee, USA were represented among the donors. Blood was obtained by leukapheresis, after which PBMCs were separated by Ficoll-Histopaque density gradient centrifugation and cryopreserved in liquid nitrogen vapor phase. Analytical flow cytometry was used to check the purity and quantity of every magnetically sorted T cell population. From each sorted fraction, genomic DNA was isolated and quantified by UV absorbance on a Nanodrop 2000c. Study-level results and caveats: Because the study included only a small number of donors, the genetic and exposure-history diversity represented was limited. Pairwise subsampling led to the expectation that sequencing depth would affect the degree of clonotype sharing among donors. Across four donors, 5% to 6% of naive CD4, 3% to 4% of naive CD8, 2.3% of memory CD4, and over 0.35% of memory CD8 clonotypes were shared. Naive subsets generally had larger estimated clonotype richness than memory subsets did. Incomplete sequencing was indicated by rarefaction of sorted-subset datasets, despite the large sequencing depth. Higher generation probabilities were observed for clonotypes shared by all four sorted-subset donors than for non-shared clonotypes. Sampling was restricted to blood, and TCR repertoires in tissues likely differ from the TCR repertoires found in blood.

As concerns this clone: The antigen it recognizes is unknown. No base qualities exist here, and no much larger clone lies one base off it.

Using the deep immunoSEQ assay, TCR CDR3 regions were amplified from genomic DNA by multiplex PCR. Extracted genomic DNA from each cell subset was distributed evenly across all wells of several immunoSEQ 96-well plates, and each plate was treated as a replicate. For sorted subsets, each replicate PCR was loaded with about 200 ng genomic DNA, equivalent to 25,000 to 30,000 T cell genomes. Purified libraries were quantified with a Qubit 3.0 fluorometer, sized on a Bioanalyzer 2100, and re-quantified with the KAPA Library Quantification kit. Each immunoSEQ 96-well plate was sequenced on its own single-read 150-cycle Illumina NextSeq 550 flow cell. The original methods were these. Because the immunoSEQ output included only junctional sequences and no quality scores, the filtering could not be the same as the filtering used for full-length reads. Sequences were annotated with PyIR, a Python wrapper for IgBLAST v1.9, and V/J genes and CDR3 were assigned using IMGT germline references. Reads were removed for weak V/J assignments (E-value above 1e-6), missing CDR3, stop codons, out-of-frame junctions, or ambiguous translated residues. V3J clonotypes were defined by identical inferred V gene, J gene, and CDR3 amino acid sequence. Percentage overlap between repertoires was calculated by dividing the number of shared unique clonotypes by the size of the smaller repertoire. Repertoire richness was assessed with RTK rarefaction, the Chao1 estimator, and Recon v2.1 estimates of unobserved clonotypes. Generation probabilities were computed with OLGA for all TCRbeta clonotypes obtained by the gDNA method from a handful of donors. Entries here come from immuneACCESS through TCRdb and include only in-frame sequences with V and J called. Some clones fail to appear in such tables; in the studies checked, an unresolved V gene covers under half of the shortfall, and the cause of the remainder is unknown. V and J calls and clone size follow that table, whereas D and trimming were derived from the DNA. Recorded for this sample are about 2.1 million clones; approximately 92% of them occurred a single time. Approximately 1.6% of the sample rests with the top ten.

CDR1 and CDR2 (SGDLS, YYNGEE) derive from the germline V gene. The CDR3 has 16 amino acids, counting the end cysteine and phenylalanine. CDR3 DNA only is kept here, 48 bases in frame from base 1. V has 0 bases trimmed and J has 4 bases trimmed; junction bases matching no gene number 8. Material: naive CD8+ T cells from PBMCs. The label giving this sample's cell subset or site can be read as: CD45RA+CCR7+. The receptor chain draws on TRBV9 and TRBJ2-3; the junction holds 7 bases that match TRBD1. This clonotype was sampled from a man younger than 30 in good health. Some clones in this sample may be carry-over from other donors' samples. The CDR3 has the sequence CASSVGGRGSADTQYF. The nucleotide sequence is TGTGCCAGCAGCGTAGGGGGCAGGGGGTCCGCAGATACGCAGTATTTT.